A selection of T cell receptor beta chains follows, all from one sample in a study of T-cell reconstitution after alpha-beta-depleted transplantation in children. Via MiXCR, TCRdb re-called the PCR reads, giving one row per CDR3 protein. The repertoire consists of some 200,000 distinct CDR3 sequences, with about 11% occurring once and the leading ten covering 28%. The sample was PBMCs, taken before TCRalphabeta/CD19-depleted stem cell transplant. Receptors were obtained from a child younger than two with acute myeloid leukemia, due to receive a stem cell transplant. CDR3s include the opening cysteine and the closing phenylalanine or tryptophan. Each record gives: CDR3 length, V gene, clone size, J gene, CDR3 protein. Rows give clone size only sometimes, using once, few, many, or a class for an expanded clone.

14	TRBV20-1	few	TRBJ2-7	CSGKTGQGLDEQYF
15	TRBV20-1	.	TRBJ2-2	CSASRDRANTGELFF
15	TRBV20-1	many	TRBJ2-1	CSATKTRVILNEQFF
13	TRBV2	many	TRBJ2-1	CATTKTGNNEQFF
13	TRBV10-3	many	TRBJ2-2	CAISEMNTGELFF
13	TRBV20-1	many	TRBJ2-7	CSARGESVYEQYF
13	TRBV11-2	many	TRBJ2-1	CASSGTSYNEQFF
16	TRBV5-4	many	TRBJ2-5	CASSALTRTDGETQYF
12	TRBV5-4	many	TRBJ2-3	CASSRQADTQYF
18	TRBV5-1	many	TRBJ2-5	CASSLGSAGTGYRETQYF
14	TRBV7-3	.	TRBJ2-2	CASSFDPNTGELFF
15	TRBV2	many	TRBJ1-2	CASSVGPGLDYGYTF
12	TRBV7-7	many	TRBJ2-1	CASSFRGNEQFF
13	TRBV5-1	few	TRBJ1-2	CASSLGNTYGYTF
14	TRBV29-1	many	TRBJ1-1	CSAAGGALNTEAFF
14	TRBV20-1	many	TRBJ2-1	CSARVTRPYNEQFF
13	TRBV30	many	TRBJ1-3	CAWSVRRADTIYF
13	TRBV5-1	many	TRBJ1-2	CASRSRQGNGYTF
15	TRBV7-9	many	TRBJ2-3	CASSWGPTSADTQYF
14	TRBV5-1	many	TRBJ1-1	CASSRDRANTEAFF
15	TRBV20-1	many	TRBJ2-3	CSARDSTGAGIGQYF
14	TRBV5-1	many	TRBJ2-3	CASSLVEHSDTQYF
14	TRBV5-5	many	TRBJ2-7	CASSLGLASYEQYF
14	TRBV19	.	TRBJ2-3	CASSTGTSTDTRYF
13	TRBV5-1	many	TRBJ1-1	CASSSGLLPEAFF
16	TRBV4-2	many	TRBJ1-3	CASRVLGGPSGNTIYF
15	TRBV10-3	many	TRBJ2-7	CAISYRTGMTYEQYF
15	TRBV5-5	many	TRBJ1-2	CASSLEQFFNYGYTF
19	TRBV5-1	many	TRBJ1-1	CASSVTGRDRQLVNTEAFF
16	TRBV14	many	TRBJ1-2	CASSQAEQGSFRGYTF
15	TRBV11-2	many	TRBJ2-3	CASSTRTGSTDTQYF
15	TRBV5-1	many	TRBJ2-1	CASSRTSGDYNEQFF
12	TRBV19	many	TRBJ1-1	CASSAGGYEAFF
14	TRBV4-1	many	TRBJ2-3	CASNPGAPTDTQYF
15	TRBV9	many	TRBJ1-2	CASSPRDRANYGYTF
15	TRBV7-9	many	TRBJ1-1	CASSLSAAWNTEAFF
12	TRBV20-1	many	TRBJ1-2	CSASRRNYGYTF
16	TRBV10-2	.	TRBJ2-3	CASSTLAEEGTDTQYF
15	TRBV12-1	.	TRBJ1-2	CASSDPREEPGGYTF
15	TRBV5-1	many	TRBJ2-2	CASSLTTGDTGELFF
15	TRBV4-2	many	TRBJ2-7	CASSRQGGSLYEQYF
13	TRBV20-1	once	TRBJ1-5	CSVSGQNSHPQHF
14	TRBV5-1	many	TRBJ2-7	CASRHPGQNYEQYF
16	TRBV28	many	TRBJ2-3	CASSRHSGLSTDTQYF
14	TRBV10-3	many	TRBJ1-1	CAISGGPPDAEAFF
13	TRBV7-2	many	TRBJ2-1	CASSLGSTREQFF
12	TRBV19	.	.	CATSQKDRDQFF
13	TRBV10-3	few	TRBJ1-1	CAIRTDLNTEAFF
16	TRBV19	few	TRBJ2-5	CASSISSLLAGYTQYF
12	TRBV5-5	many	TRBJ2-3	CASSAFGDTQYF
16	TRBV5-1	many	TRBJ2-5	CASSRGTSGGQETQYF
15	TRBV28	many	TRBJ1-2	CASSNGGRRNYGYTF